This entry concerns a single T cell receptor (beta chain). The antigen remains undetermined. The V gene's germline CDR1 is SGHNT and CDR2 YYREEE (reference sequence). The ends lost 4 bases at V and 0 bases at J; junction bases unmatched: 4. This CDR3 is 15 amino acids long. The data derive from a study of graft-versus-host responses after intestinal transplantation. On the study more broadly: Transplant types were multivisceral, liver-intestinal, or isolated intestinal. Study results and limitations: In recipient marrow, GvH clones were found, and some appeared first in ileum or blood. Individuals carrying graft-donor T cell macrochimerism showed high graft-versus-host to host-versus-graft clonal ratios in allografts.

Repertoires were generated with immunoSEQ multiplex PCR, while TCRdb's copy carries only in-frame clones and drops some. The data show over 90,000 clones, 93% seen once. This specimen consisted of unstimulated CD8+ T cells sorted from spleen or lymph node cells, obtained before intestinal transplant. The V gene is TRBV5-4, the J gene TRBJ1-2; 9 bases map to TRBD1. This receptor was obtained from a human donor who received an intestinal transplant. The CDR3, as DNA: TGTGCCAGCAGCCCAAACAGGGGGCCTAACTATGGCTACACCTTC. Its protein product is CASSPNRGPNYGYTF.